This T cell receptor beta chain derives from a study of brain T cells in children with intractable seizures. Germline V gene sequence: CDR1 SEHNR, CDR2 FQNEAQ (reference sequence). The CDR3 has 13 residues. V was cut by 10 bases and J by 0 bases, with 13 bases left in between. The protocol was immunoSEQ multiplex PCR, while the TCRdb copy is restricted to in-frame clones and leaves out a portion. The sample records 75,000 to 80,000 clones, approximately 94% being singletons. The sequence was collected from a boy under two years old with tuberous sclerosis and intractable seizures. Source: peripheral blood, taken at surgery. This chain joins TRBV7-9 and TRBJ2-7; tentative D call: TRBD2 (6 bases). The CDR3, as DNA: TGTGCCACCCGTAGCGGAAACTCCTACGAGCAGTACTTC. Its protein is CATRSGNSYEQYF.